This TCR beta chain comes out of a study of vaccination and CD4 T cells after COVID-19. An Oncomine TCR Beta short-read assay was used to sequence the DNA from cultured CD4+ T cells. TCRdb used MiXCR to reprocess the PCR reads, holding one entry per CDR3 protein. Among 20,000 to 30,000 distinct CDR3 sequences listed, 64% were seen once. The table lists this clonotype with a count of one. The antigen is undetermined. Described treatment: roughly ten-day PBMC culture with coronavirus spike peptide pools or control peptides (ViraFEST assay). Germline CDR1 is SEHNR and CDR2 is FQNEAQ (reference sequence). The germline V and J ends were trimmed by 10 bases and 0 bases, with 6 bases remaining between them. CDR3 length: 11 residues.

The sequencing sample was made of CD4+ T cells from blood, cultured in vitro. This TCR was recovered from a human donor who had recovered from COVID-19. The chain links TRBV7-9 to TRBJ1-1; no reliable D call. CDR3 nucleotide sequence: TGTGCCACCGCGATGAACACTGAAGCTTTCTTT. This encodes CATAMNTEAFF.